This T cell receptor (beta chain) was recorded in a study of blood T cell repertoires in COVID-19. This clone occurred a few times. The V end was cut by 5 bases, the J end by 7 bases, with 11 bases between. There are 12 residues in the CDR3. The germline V gene encodes CDR1 MNHEY and CDR2 SMNVEV (reference sequence). Original methodology: The assay estimated nucleated cells by amplifying reference gene primers. This table comes from immunoSEQ multiplex PCR, and its TCRdb copy is limited to in-frame clones, with some not included. The V and J calls and clone size were taken over from that table, and D and trimming were inferred from the DNA. Of around 120,000 clones in the sample, about 85% were seen once.

This sequence joins TRBV27 and TRBJ1-2, with D possibly matching TRBD1 (6 bases). The sequencing sample was made of peripheral blood. This TCR was recovered from a man in his forties with active or convalescent COVID-19. CDR3 DNA sequence: TGTGCCAGCAGTACATCAGGGGTTGGCTACACCTTC. Its translation: CASSTSGVGYTF.